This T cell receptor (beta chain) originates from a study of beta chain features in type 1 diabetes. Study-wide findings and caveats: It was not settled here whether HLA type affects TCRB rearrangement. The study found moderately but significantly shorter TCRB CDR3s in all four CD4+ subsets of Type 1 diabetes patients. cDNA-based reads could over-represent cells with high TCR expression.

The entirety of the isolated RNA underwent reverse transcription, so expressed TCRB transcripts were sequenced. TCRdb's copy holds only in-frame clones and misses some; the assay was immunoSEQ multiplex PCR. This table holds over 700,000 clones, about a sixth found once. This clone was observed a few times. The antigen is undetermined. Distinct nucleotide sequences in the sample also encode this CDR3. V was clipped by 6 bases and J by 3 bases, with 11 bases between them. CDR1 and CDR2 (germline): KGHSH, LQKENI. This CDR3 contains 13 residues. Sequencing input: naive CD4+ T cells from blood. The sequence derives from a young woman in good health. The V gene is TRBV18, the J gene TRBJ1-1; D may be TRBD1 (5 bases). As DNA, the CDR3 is TGTGCCAGCTCTCCCGGGACTTACACTGAAGCTTTCTTT. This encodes CASSPGTYTEAFF.